The 30 T cell receptor beta chains in this list originate from one sample, sequenced in a study of cytomegalovirus exposure and HLA in healthy donors (dated by TCRdb to 2015 to 2018). Library method: the immunoSEQ multiplex PCR assay. For the multiplex PCR, a mixture combining 60 forward primers for TCR Vbeta segments and 13 reverse primers for TCR Jbeta segments was used. Held by TCRdb, this immuneACCESS table contains in-frame sequences only and omits some clones. Under half of the omission traces to an unresolved V gene where checked; the cause of the rest is unknown. The sample data list roughly 140,000 clones, and 75% to 80% of these were observed just once. The top ten hold over 2.5% of the sample. The specimen was PBMCs. The receptors derive from a man in his forties in good health and CMV-seropositive.

The chain carries TRBV27 and TRBJ2-7; possible D gene TRBD1, 6 bases. The V end was cut by 2 bases, the J end by 0 bases, with 20 bases between. This CDR3 contains 18 residues. CDR1 and CDR2 (germline): MNHEY, SMNVEV (reference sequence). Here the CDR3 reads CASSLTPSTGTTSYEQYF. CDR3 in DNA: TGTGCCAGCAGTTTAACCCCCTCCACAGGGACGACCTCCTACGAGCAGTACTTC.

This clone was picked up a small number of times. The chain carries TRBV28 and TRBJ2-5; D might be TRBD2 (7 bases). Germline CDR1 MDHEN, CDR2 SYDVKM. V lost 2 bases, J lost 2 bases, and 15 bases lay in between. The CDR3 is 16 amino acids. The CDR3 reads CASSLGRGAKQETQYF. The DNA of the CDR3 is TGTGCCAGCAGTTTAGGTCGGGGGGCCAAACAAGAGACCCAGTACTTC.

This clone has a handful of counts. This rearrangement joins TRBV4-1 to TRBJ2-3; 8 nucleotides align to TRBD1. From germline, CDR1 is MGHRA and CDR2 YSYEKL. V lost 4 bases to trimming and J lost 3 bases; unmatched junction nucleotides: 3. The CDR3 covers 14 residues. CDR3 sequence (DNA): TGCGCCAGCAGCCCAGGGGGCTGGACAGATACGCAGTATTTT. It encodes CASSPGGWTDTQYF.

The chain uses TRBV19 and TRBJ2-7, with TRBD1 identical over 8 bases. CDR3 length: 16 amino acids. V was clipped by 1 base and J by 5 bases; unmatched bases: 10. Germline V CDR1 and CDR2: LNHDA, SQIVND (reference sequence). As DNA, the CDR3 is TGTGCCAGTAGTATAGCCTCCGGACAGGGTAGAGACGAGCAGTACTTC. This translates into CASSIASGQGRDEQYF.

The chain carries TRBV4-1 and TRBJ2-1, with TRBD2 identical over 11 bases. Germline CDR1 is MGHRA and CDR2 is YSYEKL. The CDR3 runs to 15 residues. After removal of 2 bases from V and 4 bases from J, the junction contained 1 base not matched to a gene. CDR3 protein: CASSQLAGGYNEQFF. The DNA of the CDR3 is TGCGCCAGCAGCCAACTAGCGGGAGGATACAATGAGCAGTTCTTC.

The chain has TRBV2 and TRBJ2-3; the match to TRBD2 covers 10 bases. This CDR3 has 17 amino acids. Germline V gene sequence: CDR1 SNHLY, CDR2 FYNNEI. With 0 bases clipped from V and 4 bases from J, the junction kept 7 bases outside the gene matches. CDR3 nucleotides: TGTGCCAGCAGTGAAGCGCCCGCTAGCGGGAGTTCAGATACGCAGTATTTT. This translates into CASSEAPASGSSDTQYF.

In its sample, this clone was seen a few times. The J gene is TRBJ2-7, the V gene TRBV5-1, with TRBD1 matching over 7 bases. Germline-derived CDR1 and CDR2 are SGHRS and YFSETQ. The CDR3 is 12 residues long. V was pared by 4 bases and J by 6 bases, with 4 bases of the junction left unmatched. DNA of the CDR3: TGCGCCAGCAGCCCAACAGGGGTCGAGCAGTACTTC. It yields the protein CASSPTGVEQYF.

The chain recombines TRBV7-9 with TRBJ2-7, with 9 bases matching TRBD2. Germline CDR1 and CDR2: SEHNR and FQNEAQ (reference sequence). The CDR3 has 13 residues. With 8 bases clipped from V and 3 bases from J, the junction kept 5 bases outside the gene matches. The CDR3 DNA sequence: TGTGCCAGCGACAGCGGGAGGAGCTACGAGCAGTACTTC. It codes for CASDSGRSYEQYF. Drawing the rest from reference TRBV7-9 and TRBJ2-7, the complete variable domain is DTGVSQNPRHKITKRGQNVTFRCDPISEHNRLYWYRQTLGQGPEFLTYFQNEAQLEKSRLLSDRFSAERPKGSFSTLEIQRTEQGDSAMYLCASDSGRSYEQYFGPGTRLTVT.

The gene calls are TRBV29-1 and TRBJ2-1, with TRBD2 matching 12 bases. The trim removed 7 bases at V and 5 bases at J, leaving 12 bases unmatched. This CDR3 spans 16 amino acids. Germline lookup yields CDR1 SQVTM and CDR2 ANQGSEA. CDR3 sequence: CSGGGYPSGGDNEQFF. In DNA, the CDR3 is TGCAGCGGAGGGGGCTACCCTAGCGGGGGGGACAATGAGCAGTTCTTC.

V usage is TRBV19 and J usage is TRBJ2-7; D unclear. Germline CDR1 reads LNHDA; CDR2 reads SQIVND (reference sequence). Trimming took off 7 bases at V and 0 bases at J, with 10 bases between the two ends. The CDR3 extends over 13 amino acids. The CDR3 region is CASTSESSYEQYF. The DNA for the CDR3 is TGTGCCAGTACCTCTGAGAGCTCCTACGAGCAGTACTTC.

In nucleotides, the CDR3 is TGTGCCAGCAGCTTAGAGAGCGGGGGCGGGCTAAATGAGCAGTTCTTC. Its protein product is CASSLESGGGLNEQFF. V usage is TRBV7-8 and J usage is TRBJ2-1; TRBD2 matches 8 bases. This CDR3 comprises 16 residues. The junction had 9 bases not matched to a gene; V was cut back by 1 base and J by 7 bases. In germline, CDR1 is SGHVS, CDR2 FQNEAQ.

The V call is TRBV10-1, the J call TRBJ2-1; the match to TRBD2 covers 11 bases. Germline V gene data show CDR1 as WNHNN and CDR2 as SYGVQD (reference sequence). The CDR3 contains 13 residues. Losses at the gene ends were 5 bases for V and 7 bases for J; bases not matched to a gene: 1. The CDR3 sequence: CASSLAGGNEQFF. CDR3 DNA: TGCGCCAGCAGTTTAGCGGGAGGGAATGAGCAGTTCTTC.

This sequence joins TRBV13 and TRBJ2-2; TRBD1 might be the D (5 bases). Germline CDR1 is PRHDT and CDR2 is FYEKMQ (reference sequence). V shed 5 bases and J shed 1 base, with 8 bases lying between them. The CDR3 contains 14 residues. In DNA, the CDR3 is TGTGCCAGCAGCCCCGGACAGAACACCGGGGAGCTGTTTTTT. It yields the protein CASSPGQNTGELFF.

This clone showed up just a few times. The junction departs from the called germline gene at one end, perhaps through a read error. The genes are TRBV7-9 and TRBJ2-7, with TRBD1 matching over 8 bases. The CDR3 has 14 residues. Germline V lookup: CDR1 SEHNR, CDR2 FQNEAQ (reference sequence). CDR3 nucleotides: TGTTCCAGCAGCTCCCGGACAGGGAAGGACGAGCAGTACTTC. Protein product: CSSSSRTGKDEQYF.

This rearrangement joins TRBV6-5 to TRBJ1-1; D is unclear. Germline CDR1 reads MNHEY; CDR2 reads SVGAGI. CDR3 length: 13 amino acids. The V and J ends lost 7 bases and 4 bases respectively, with 13 bases between them. The CDR3: CASTLRGFTEAFF. Here the CDR3 DNA reads TGTGCCAGCACCTTACGAGGTTTCACTGAAGCTTTCTTT.

This chain links TRBV28 with TRBJ1-2; D unclear. Germline V gives CDR1 MDHEN, CDR2 SYDVKM. The CDR3 has 12 amino acids. Trimming left V 5 bases short and J 6 bases short, with 10 bases between. The CDR3 region has the DNA TGTGCCAGCAGTGTCCAGCAGGATGGCTACACCTTC. This codes for CASSVQQDGYTF.

The rearrangement uses TRBV7-9 and TRBJ1-1; a possible D gene is TRBD1 (6 bases). The germline V gene has CDR1 SEHNR and CDR2 FQNEAQ (reference sequence). This CDR3 is built from 16 residues. The V end lost 5 bases, the J end lost 3 bases, and 19 bases lay between the germline ends. CDR3 residues: CASSPAQGPGYTEAFF. CDR3 nucleotides: TGTGCCAGCAGCCCCGCCCAGGGGCCGGGGTACACTGAAGCTTTCTTT. Looking up the rest from reference TRBV7-9 and TRBJ1-1 gives the full variable domain: DTGVSQNPRHKITKRGQNVTFRCDPISEHNRLYWYRQTLGQGPEFLTYFQNEAQLEKSRLLSDRFSAERPKGSFSTLEIQRTEQGDSAMYLCASSPAQGPGYTEAFFGQGTRLTVV.

The chain links TRBV18 to TRBJ2-1; 9 bases map to TRBD2. V shed 3 bases, J shed 6 bases, and the junction held 9 bases outside the gene matches. Per the germline V gene, CDR1 is KGHSH and CDR2 is LQKENI. The CDR3 sequence is 16 residues long. The CDR3, as DNA: TGTGCCAGCTCACCTAGGGCTAGCGGGATGGTCAATGAGCAGTTCTTC. Translated, it gives CASSPRASGMVNEQFF.

The genes are TRBV7-9 and TRBJ2-3; 11 bases are shared with TRBD2. This CDR3 spans 16 amino acids. V lost 5 bases and J lost 2; bases outside the gene matches: 6. Looked up from germline, CDR1 is SEHNR and CDR2 is FQNEAQ (reference sequence). For the CDR3, the DNA is TGTGCCAGCAGCCGAAGGACTAGCGGGTACACAGATACGCAGTATTTT. This codes for CASSRRTSGYTDTQYF.

This chain links TRBV7-9 with TRBJ2-7; TRBD1 aligns across 8 bases. Trimming at V came to 5 bases and at J to 5 bases, leaving 14 bases not matched to a gene. The CDR3 is 16 amino acids. The germline V gene has CDR1 SEHNR and CDR2 FQNEAQ (reference sequence). In DNA form, the CDR3 reads TGTGCCAGCAGCCGGACAGGGAACTACGGCGGCAACGAGCAGTACTTC. It is translated as CASSRTGNYGGNEQYF.

The V gene is TRBV12-5, the J gene TRBJ2-3; 10 bases are shared with TRBD1. This CDR3 contains 17 residues. The V gene's germline CDR1 is LGHNT and CDR2 FRNRAP. The trim removed 7 bases at V and 3 bases at J, leaving 13 bases unmatched. The CDR3 DNA sequence: TGTGCTAGTGCCCAACCACCCGGGACAGGGGTAACAGATACGCAGTATTTT. This translates into CASAQPPGTGVTDTQYF.

J is TRBJ1-1 and V is TRBV18; possibly TRBD1 for D (6 bases). The CDR3 sequence is 11 residues long. Trimming pared 5 bases from V and 8 bases from J, leaving 9 bases between. Looked up from germline, CDR1 is KGHSH and CDR2 is LQKENI. The DNA of the CDR3 is TGTGCCAGCTCATCAGGGGCCGAAGCTTTCTTT. Protein product: CASSSGAEAFF.

The chain combines TRBV11-2 with TRBJ2-1; TRBD2 matches at 9 bases. V lost 5 bases to trimming and J lost 0 bases; unmatched junction nucleotides: 8. Per the germline V gene, CDR1 is SGHAT and CDR2 is FQNNGV. The CDR3 is made up of 17 amino acids. As DNA, the CDR3 is TGTGCCAGCAGCCGCGGGGGGGTCCTTCGCTCCTACAATGAGCAGTTCTTC. Protein product: CASSRGGVLRSYNEQFF.

The chain employs TRBV2 and TRBJ2-1; D is perhaps TRBD1 (6 bases). CDR3 length: 13 amino acids. V dropped 8 bases and J dropped 1 base, with 9 bases sitting between them. The germline gives CDR1 SNHLY, CDR2 FYNNEI. CDR3 in amino acids: CASGGLSYNEQFF. CDR3 coding DNA: TGTGCCAGCGGGGGCTTATCCTACAATGAGCAGTTCTTC.

The chain employs TRBV6-1 and TRBJ2-6; the match to TRBD2 covers 7 bases. V shed 7 bases, J shed 2 bases, and the junction held 2 bases outside the gene matches. The CDR3 spans 14 residues. CDR1 MNHNS and CDR2 SASEGT come from the germline V gene. CDR3 sequence reads: CASMGRAGANVLTF. CDR3 nucleotide sequence: TGTGCCAGCATGGGGAGGGCTGGGGCCAACGTCCTGACTTTC.

This clone has more than one count but fewer than ten. The genes are TRBV6-5 and TRBJ2-7, with 8 bases matching TRBD1. V lost 2 bases and J lost 3; bases outside the gene matches: 6. CDR1 MNHEY and CDR2 SVGAGI come from the germline V gene. The CDR3 consists of 15 residues. This CDR3 is CASSYGQGKGYEQYF. The DNA for the CDR3 is TGTGCCAGCAGTTACGGACAGGGAAAGGGCTACGAGCAGTACTTC.

This clone has more than one count but fewer than ten. V usage is TRBV28 and J usage is TRBJ1-1; 8 bases are a match to TRBD1. Germline V gene sequence: CDR1 MDHEN, CDR2 SYDVKM. This CDR3 contains 14 residues. V lost 5 bases, J lost 5 bases, and 7 bases stayed unmatched. This chain's CDR3 is CASSLTGGETEAFF. The CDR3 DNA follows: TGTGCCAGCAGTCTAACAGGGGGTGAAACTGAAGCTTTCTTT. Combining the CDR3 with reference TRBV28 and TRBJ1-1 gives the whole variable domain DVKVTQSSRYLVKRTGEKVFLECVQDMDHENMFWYRQDPGLGLRLIYFSYDVKMKEKGDIPEGYSVSREKKERFSLILESASTNQTSMYLCASSLTGGETEAFFGQGTRLTVV.

The chain has TRBV7-3 and TRBJ1-2; TRBD1 might be the D (6 bases). Trimming shortened V by 5 bases and J by 6 bases, and 10 bases separated the two germline ends. Germline V gives CDR1 SGHTA, CDR2 FQGTGA. CDR3 length: 12 residues. As DNA, the CDR3 is TGTGCCAGCAGCCAAGGGGGGGATGGCTACACCTTC. It yields the protein CASSQGGDGYTF.

This chain joins TRBV5-4 and TRBJ1-1; no firm D call. The CDR3 is 13 residues long. Between the trimmed V and J ends, which lost 5 bases and 0 bases, there was a span of 8 bases. The V gene's germline CDR1 is SGHNT and CDR2 YYREEE (reference sequence). The CDR3 coding sequence is TGTGCCAGCAGGGTTAGCCTGAACACTGAAGCTTTCTTT. Amino acid sequence: CASRVSLNTEAFF.

This clone has a handful of counts. V is TRBV5-4 and J is TRBJ2-5, with a tentative D call TRBD1 (6 bases). Deletions cut 3 bases from V and 5 bases from J, with 20 bases between. The CDR3 extends over 16 amino acids. Germline V CDR1 and CDR2: SGHNT, YYREEE (reference sequence). The CDR3 DNA sequence: TGTGCCAGCAGCTCCGACTCCGGACAGTTTGGGGAGACCCAGTACTTC. Translating it yields CASSSDSGQFGETQYF.